Shown below are 31 T cell receptor beta chains from a single sample sequenced in a study of blood T cells in healthy people across ages (dated by TCRdb to about 2015). Library generation was performed with 5' RACE. The listed sequencing device is Illumina HiSeq 2500. The second PCR ran for about 7 to 11 cycles and used a J-beta primer mix along with a sample-barcoded 5' primer. TCRdb itself trimmed the public reads at Q25 with fastp, ran MiXCR and retained productive beta chains. CDR3 protein duplicates are merged, each entry listing the most common genes and DNA. This sample is represented by nearly 1 million distinct CDR3 sequences; 45% to 60% of them were singletons. About 21% of the sample lies in the top ten. Input material: blood. These receptors were collected from a woman aged 55-75 years in good health.

In this sample, this clonotype turned up many times. CDR3 nucleotide sequence: TGTGCCAGCAGTTCAGGGTTGTGGGGCAATCAGCCCCAGCATTTT. This translates into CASSSGLWGNQPQHF. This chain links TRBV28 with TRBJ1-5; tentatively, D is TRBD1 (5 bases). Trimming took off 4 bases at V and 2 bases at J, with 12 bases between the two ends. CDR3 size: 15 residues. Looked up from germline, CDR1 is MDHEN and CDR2 is SYDVKM. Filled out from reference TRBV28 and TRBJ1-5, the complete variable domain reads DVKVTQSSRYLVKRTGEKVFLECVQDMDHENMFWYRQDPGLGLRLIYFSYDVKMKEKGDIPEGYSVSREKKERFSLILESASTNQTSMYLCASSSGLWGNQPQHFGDGTRLSIL.

The chain is built from TRBV11-2 and TRBJ2-2; 8 bases map to TRBD1. The V gene end was trimmed by 8 bases and the J gene end by 5 bases; junction bases not matched to a gene: 10. The CDR3 spans 15 residues. Germline CDR1 and CDR2: SGHAT and FQNNGV. The CDR3 DNA is TGTGCCAGCTCTTTTCGCAGGGGGCAAACCGGGGAGCTGTTTTTT. It encodes CASSFRRGQTGELFF.

This chain connects TRBV2 to TRBJ1-5; D unresolved. This CDR3 is built from 13 residues. V gave up 5 bases and J gave up 6 bases, with 11 bases separating them. The germline V gene has CDR1 SNHLY and CDR2 FYNNEI. CDR3: CASSIDYSQPQHF. The CDR3 DNA is TGTGCCAGCAGTATCGATTATAGTCAGCCCCAGCATTTT.

The chain combines TRBV2 with TRBJ1-2, with 8 bases identical to TRBD1. The V gene end was trimmed by 5 bases and the J gene end by 8 bases; junction bases not matched to a gene: 7. The CDR3 covers 13 residues. Germline CDR1 reads SNHLY; CDR2 reads FYNNEI. CDR3 loop: CASSTQGVGGYTF. In nucleotides, the CDR3 is TGTGCCAGCAGTACACAGGGGGTCGGGGGCTACACCTTC.

The V gene is TRBV7-3, the J gene TRBJ2-1, with D hard to call. CDR1 and CDR2 (germline): SGHTA, FQGTGA. The CDR3 is 14 residues long. V was clipped by 1 base and J by 8 bases, with 12 bases between them. The DNA of the CDR3 is TGTGCCAGCAGCTTAAGTTGGGGTAACTATGAGCAGTTCTTC. Residues: CASSLSWGNYEQFF.

This chain links TRBV28 with TRBJ2-5; 9 bases are a match to TRBD1. The CDR3 has 14 amino acids. V lost 6 bases to trimming and J lost 5 bases; unmatched junction nucleotides: 7. Per the germline V gene, CDR1 is MDHEN and CDR2 is SYDVKM. The chain's CDR3 is CASRFTGGGETQYF. In DNA, the CDR3 is TGTGCCAGCAGGTTTACAGGGGGCGGCGAGACCCAGTACTTC. The entire variable domain, with the rest obtained from reference TRBV28 and TRBJ2-5, is as follows: DVKVTQSSRYLVKRTGEKVFLECVQDMDHENMFWYRQDPGLGLRLIYFSYDVKMKEKGDIPEGYSVSREKKERFSLILESASTNQTSMYLCASRFTGGGETQYFGPGTRLLVL.

This chain's CDR3 is CSARGPGGNEKLFF. DNA for the CDR3: TGCAGTGCTAGAGGTCCGGGGGGAAATGAAAAACTGTTTTTT. The rearrangement uses TRBV20-1 and TRBJ1-4, with a tentative D call TRBD1 (5 bases). The CDR3 runs to 14 residues. Germline CDR1 and CDR2: DFQATT and SNEGSKA (reference sequence). Trimming cost V 1 base and J 5 bases, with 11 bases left between them.

The CDR3 protein is CASSFKDDTDTQYF. CDR3 DNA sequence: TGCGCCAGCAGCTTTAAGGACGACACAGATACGCAGTATTTT. The genes are TRBV5-1 and TRBJ2-3; no definite D call. CDR1 is SGHRS, CDR2 YFSETQ, per germline. The V end lost 2 bases, the J end lost 2 bases, and 9 bases lay between the germline ends. The CDR3 runs to 14 residues.

The J gene is TRBJ2-5, the V gene TRBV2; TRBD2 matches at 10 bases. The germline V gene has CDR1 SNHLY and CDR2 FYNNEI. The CDR3 consists of 16 residues. The ends lost 4 bases at V and 5 bases at J; junction bases unmatched: 10. The CDR3 spells CASSGGLAPLGETQYF. The CDR3 bases are TGTGCCAGCAGTGGGGGACTAGCGCCACTCGGGGAGACCCAGTACTTC.

The CDR3 sequence is CASSRMADGSNEKLFF. CDR3 coding DNA: TGTGCCAGCAGCCGAATGGCCGACGGTTCTAATGAAAAACTGTTTTTT. The rearrangement uses TRBV3-1 and TRBJ1-4; D is undetermined. V was trimmed by 4 bases and J by 3 bases, leaving 15 bases between them. CDR1 and CDR2 (germline): LGHDT, YNNKEL (reference sequence). This CDR3 region has 16 residues.

Remarks on this clonotype: Sequence at one end of the junction differs from germline and may be a read error. The chain is built from TRBV20-1 and TRBJ1-1, with 7 bases matching TRBD1. The V gene's germline CDR1 is DFQATT and CDR2 SNEGSKA (reference sequence). CDR3 length: 13 residues. DNA of the CDR3: TGCAGCGAAATAGGGGGCCTGAACACGGAAGCTTTCTTT. It specifies CSEIGGLNTEAFF.

This chain links TRBV4-1 with TRBJ1-1; 8 bases are a match to TRBD1. The CDR3 covers 16 residues. With 3 bases clipped from V and 5 bases from J, the junction kept 11 bases outside the gene matches. Germline V gives CDR1 MGHRA, CDR2 YSYEKL. Written as DNA, the CDR3 is TGCGCCAGCAGCCACCTTAGGGACAGGTTAGGGACTGAAGCTTTCTTT. Residues: CASSHLRDRLGTEAFF.

This chain links TRBV7-6 with TRBJ2-1; 7 bases line up with TRBD2. Germline CDR1 SGHVS, CDR2 FNYEAQ. The CDR3 totals 13 residues. J was trimmed by 6 bases and V by 5 bases; bases with no gene match: 4. DNA for the CDR3: TGTGCCAGCAGCGCGCAGCGGGGCAATGAGCAGTTCTTC. It codes for CASSAQRGNEQFF.

The chain combines TRBV5-1 with TRBJ2-5; D is perhaps TRBD1 or TRBD2 (6 bases each). Germline V lookup: CDR1 SGHRS, CDR2 YFSETQ. The CDR3 spans 14 residues. With 4 bases removed from V and 4 bases from J, the gap between germline ends came to 14 bases. The CDR3 loop is CASSIKQGGETQYF. The CDR3 DNA sequence: TGCGCCAGCAGCATAAAACAGGGAGGAGAGACCCAGTACTTC.

This clonotype has just a few counts. The chain uses TRBV20-1 and TRBJ2-7; 12 nucleotides align to TRBD2. The germline CDR1 and CDR2 sequences are DFQATT and SNEGSKA (reference sequence). This CDR3 region has 16 residues. V was clipped by 0 bases and J by 5 bases; unmatched bases: 8. The CDR3 spells CSAREASGRAGNEQYF. In DNA, the CDR3 is TGCAGTGCTAGAGAGGCTAGCGGGAGGGCCGGGAACGAGCAGTACTTC.

This clonotype was counted a few times. The V call is TRBV19, the J call TRBJ2-5, with D possibly being TRBD1 or TRBD2 (5 bases each). The CDR3 length is 12 residues. The germline CDR1 and CDR2 sequences are LNHDA and SQIVND (reference sequence). Trimming removed 8 bases at V and 3 bases at J, with 10 bases between. The CDR3 sequence is CASGRGEETQYF. In nucleotides, the CDR3 is TGTGCCAGTGGACGGGGCGAAGAGACCCAGTACTTC.

The rearrangement uses TRBV10-3 and TRBJ2-7; 7 bases are shared with TRBD1. The CDR3 loop spans 12 amino acids. CDR1 and CDR2 (germline): ENHRY, SYGVKD. J gave up 3 bases and V 10 bases, and 6 bases lay outside the gene matches. This CDR3 reads CATAPGGYEQYF. The CDR3, as DNA: TGTGCCACCGCCCCAGGGGGCTACGAGCAGTACTTC.

The chain links TRBV6-6 to TRBJ1-2; 8 bases fit TRBD1. The CDR3 is 13 residues long. The germline V gene encodes CDR1 MNHNY and CDR2 SVGAGI (reference sequence). The V gene end was trimmed by 7 bases and the J gene end by 8 bases; junction bases not matched to a gene: 9. CDR3 sequence reads: CASTGTGGQGYTF. The DNA of the CDR3 is TGTGCCAGCACCGGTACAGGGGGACAAGGCTACACCTTC.

CDR3 in amino acids: CAIRDPGGSYNEQYF. The CDR3 bases are TGTGCCATCAGGGACCCCGGCGGCTCCTACAATGAGCAGTACTTC. The chain joins TRBV10-3 to TRBJ2-1; D unresolved. The J call could be wrong; TRBJ2-7 is a better fit for the DNA end. CDR1 is ENHRY and CDR2 is SYGVKD in the germline V gene. CDR3 length equals 15 residues.

This clonotype was observed a few times. This chain links TRBV4-3 with TRBJ2-4, with D possibly matching TRBD2 (6 bases). CDR3 size: 15 residues. V lost 0 bases and J 9 bases, leaving 15 bases between the germline ends. Germline V lookup: CDR1 LGHNA, CDR2 YSLEER. CDR3 sequence (DNA): TGCGCCAGCAGCCAAGATGCGCAGGGCGGGACCATTCAGTACTTC. Protein product: CASSQDAQGGTIQYF.

The rearrangement uses TRBV12-3 or TRBV12-4 and TRBJ2-6; D is unclear. The V gene lost 3 bases and the J gene lost 16 bases, with 16 bases spanning the gap. This CDR3 has 13 residues. The CDR3 sequence is CASSLLVPHFLTF. The CDR3 nucleotides are TGTGCCAGCAGTTTGTTGGTGCCTCATTTTCTGACTTTC.

This clonotype has only a few counts. The rearrangement uses TRBV20-1 and TRBJ2-5; D gene ambiguous. Germline CDR1 DFQATT, CDR2 SNEGSKA (reference sequence). Trimming shortened V by 6 bases and J by 4 bases, and 18 bases separated the two germline ends. This CDR3 comprises 14 residues. This chain's CDR3 is CSAPRNSAGETQYF. The CDR3 coding sequence is TGCAGTGCCCCGCGGAACAGCGCAGGAGAGACCCAGTACTTC.

Only a few counts were recorded for this clonotype. The chain carries TRBV4-3 and TRBJ2-3, with D maybe TRBD2 (6 bases). CDR1 is LGHNA and CDR2 is YSLEER in the germline V gene. The CDR3 runs 18 residues. Trimming stripped 1 base from V and 0 bases from J, with 17 bases between. In DNA, the CDR3 is TGCGCCAGCAGCCAAGCTCCAGCGGGTATGACGAGCACAGATACGCAGTATTTT. This codes for CASSQAPAGMTSTDTQYF.

This clonotype occurred a few times. The CDR3 region is CSVAGRSSYEQYF. The CDR3 coding sequence is TGCAGTGTCGCAGGTCGTAGCTCCTACGAGCAGTACTTC. This chain joins TRBV20-1 and TRBJ2-7, with unresolved D. This CDR3 is 13 amino acids long. V dropped 7 bases and J dropped 0 bases, with 13 bases sitting between them. Germline lookup yields CDR1 DFQATT and CDR2 SNEGSKA (reference sequence).

The chain carries TRBV20-1 and TRBJ2-4; 9 nucleotides line up with TRBD1. The DNA end lines up better with TRBJ2-7; the J call may be wrong. The CDR3 has 16 amino acids. The V gene's germline CDR1 is DFQATT and CDR2 SNEGSKA (reference sequence). The CDR3 DNA reads as TGCAGTGCCAGATCCCAGGGACAGGGTAAATCGTACGAGCAGTACTTC. Translating it yields CSARSQGQGKSYEQYF.

Only a few counts were recorded for this clonotype. The chain uses TRBV30 and TRBJ2-7, with TRBD1 matching 9 bases. The J segment lost 6 bases and the V segment lost 4 bases, leaving 4 bases of the junction unmatched. The CDR3 sequence is 12 residues long. CDR1 is GTSNPN, CDR2 SVGIG, per germline (reference sequence). CDR3: CAWMRDRAEQYF. CDR3 nucleotides: TGTGCCTGGATGAGGGACAGGGCCGAGCAGTACTTC.

This clonotype was observed a handful of times. V and J are TRBV29-1 and TRBJ2-1, with D possibly TRBD1 on 6 matching bases. The CDR3 length is 16 residues. Trimming stripped 3 bases from V and 0 bases from J, with 15 bases between. Germline V gene sequence: CDR1 SQVTM, CDR2 ANQGSEA. The DNA for the CDR3 is TGCAGCGTTGAGGGGGCCCGCCGGAGCTCCTACAATGAGCAGTTCTTC. Its translation is CSVEGARRSSYNEQFF.

The chain recombines TRBV7-6 with TRBJ1-1, with D hard to call. The germline V and J ends were trimmed by 5 bases and 7 bases, with 14 bases remaining between them. Germline CDR1 is SGHVS and CDR2 is FNYEAQ. This CDR3 has 13 amino acids. CDR3: CASSPGVVGEAFF. The CDR3 coding sequence is TGTGCCAGCAGCCCCGGGGTCGTGGGTGAAGCTTTCTTT.

The CDR3 bases are TGTGCCAGCAGCTTACAGTTCCGGAAGACCCAGTACTTC. Translation gives CASSLQFRKTQYF. This rearrangement joins TRBV7-8 to TRBJ2-5; D remains ambiguous. The V end was cut by 2 bases, the J end by 6 bases, with 10 bases between. This CDR3 contains 13 residues. In germline, CDR1 is SGHVS, CDR2 FQNEAQ.

This chain connects TRBV9 to TRBJ2-5; D is uncertain. The CDR3 consists of 15 residues. The ends were cut back, 0 bases at V and 2 bases at J, with 11 bases in the middle. CDR1 and CDR2 (germline): SGDLS, YYNGEE. The CDR3 DNA reads TGTGCCAGCAGCGTAGGAATTAGCAGTCAAGAGACCCAGTACTTC. Translation: CASSVGISSQETQYF. Based on the CDR3 plus reference TRBV9 and TRBJ2-5, the full variable domain is DSGVTQTPKHLITATGQRVTLRCSPRSGDLSVYWYQQSLDQGLQFLIQYYNGEERAKGNILERFSAQQFPDLHSELNLSSLELGDSALYFCASSVGISSQETQYFGPGTRLLVL.

Of note for this clonotype: A single base separates this from a much larger clone, so it may be a read error. The chain combines TRBV3-1 with TRBJ2-5; either TRBD1 or TRBD2 may supply D (6 bases each). This CDR3 is built from 12 residues. Looked up from germline, CDR1 is LGHDT and CDR2 is YNNKEL (reference sequence). The V end lost 6 bases, the J end lost 11 bases, and 16 bases lay between the germline ends. In DNA, the CDR3 is TGTGCCAGCAGGGCGAGGGGGGCTGAGCAGTACTTC. Encoded protein: CASRARGAEQYF.